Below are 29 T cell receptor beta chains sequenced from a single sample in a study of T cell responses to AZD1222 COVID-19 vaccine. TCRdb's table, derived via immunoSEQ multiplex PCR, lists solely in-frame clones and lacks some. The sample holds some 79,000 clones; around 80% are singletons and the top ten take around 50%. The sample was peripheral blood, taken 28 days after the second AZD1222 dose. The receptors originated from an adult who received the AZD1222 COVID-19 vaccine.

CDR3 region: CASSPPGQAKPYEQYF. For the CDR3, the DNA is TGTGCCAGCAGTCCCCCAGGACAAGCTAAACCCTACGAGCAGTACTTC. The rearrangement joins TRBV6-2 or TRBV6-3 to TRBJ2-7, with D possibly being TRBD1 (5 bases). V lost 5 bases to trimming and J lost 2 bases, with 19 bases between them. Per germline, CDR1 MNHEY and CDR2 SVGEGT. This CDR3 is 16 amino acids long.

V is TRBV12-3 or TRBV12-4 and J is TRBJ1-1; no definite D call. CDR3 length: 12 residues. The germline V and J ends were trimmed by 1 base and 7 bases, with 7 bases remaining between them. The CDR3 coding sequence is TGTGCCAGCAGTTTAGGGGGAGGTGAAGCTTTCTTT. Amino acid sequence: CASSLGGGEAFF.

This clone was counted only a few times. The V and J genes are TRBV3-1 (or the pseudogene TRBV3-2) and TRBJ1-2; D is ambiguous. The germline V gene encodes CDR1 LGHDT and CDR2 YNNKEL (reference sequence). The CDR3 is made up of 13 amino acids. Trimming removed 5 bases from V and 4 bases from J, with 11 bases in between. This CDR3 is CASSTKDGYGYTF. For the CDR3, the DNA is TGTGCCAGCAGCACCAAAGATGGCTATGGCTACACCTTC.

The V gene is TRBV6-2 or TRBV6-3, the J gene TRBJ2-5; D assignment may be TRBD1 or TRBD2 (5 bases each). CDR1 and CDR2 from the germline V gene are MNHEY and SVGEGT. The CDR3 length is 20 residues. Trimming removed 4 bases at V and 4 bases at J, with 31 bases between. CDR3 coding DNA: TGTGCCAGCAGTTTCCTCGCTCCCAAGGGACGGGGCTGGTTGTCAGAGACCCAGTACTTC. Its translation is CASSFLAPKGRGWLSETQYF.

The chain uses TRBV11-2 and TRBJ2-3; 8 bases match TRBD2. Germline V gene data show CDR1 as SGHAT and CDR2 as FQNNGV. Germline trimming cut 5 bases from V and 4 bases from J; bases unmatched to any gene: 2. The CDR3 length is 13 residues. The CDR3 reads CASSPGGADTQYF. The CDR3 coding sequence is TGTGCCAGCAGCCCCGGGGGGGCAGATACGCAGTATTTT.

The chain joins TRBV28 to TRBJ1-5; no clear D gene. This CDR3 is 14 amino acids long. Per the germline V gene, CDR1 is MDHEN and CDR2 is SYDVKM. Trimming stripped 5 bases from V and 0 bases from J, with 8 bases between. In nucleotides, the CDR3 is TGTGCCAGCAGTGTACAGAGTAGCAATCAGCCCCAGCATTTT. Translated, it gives CASSVQSSNQPQHF.

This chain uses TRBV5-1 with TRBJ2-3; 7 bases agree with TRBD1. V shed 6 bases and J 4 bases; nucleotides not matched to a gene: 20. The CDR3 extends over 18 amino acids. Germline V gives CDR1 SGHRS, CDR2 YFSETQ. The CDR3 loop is CASNYYNKGAGPPDTQYF. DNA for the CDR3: TGCGCCAGCAATTATTACAACAAGGGGGCAGGTCCCCCAGATACGCAGTATTTT.

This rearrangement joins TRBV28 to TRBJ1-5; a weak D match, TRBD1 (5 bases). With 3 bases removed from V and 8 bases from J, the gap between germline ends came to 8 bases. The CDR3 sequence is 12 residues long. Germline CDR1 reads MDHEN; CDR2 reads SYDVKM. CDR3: CASSLAGKPQHF. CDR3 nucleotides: TGTGCCAGCAGTTTGGCAGGGAAGCCCCAGCATTTT.

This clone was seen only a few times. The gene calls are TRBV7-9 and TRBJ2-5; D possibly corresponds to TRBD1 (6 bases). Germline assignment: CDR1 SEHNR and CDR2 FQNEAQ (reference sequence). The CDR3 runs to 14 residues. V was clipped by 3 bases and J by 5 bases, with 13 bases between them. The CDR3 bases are TGTGCCAGCAGCTTGACCCCTAGGGGGGAGACCCAGTACTTC. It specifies CASSLTPRGETQYF.

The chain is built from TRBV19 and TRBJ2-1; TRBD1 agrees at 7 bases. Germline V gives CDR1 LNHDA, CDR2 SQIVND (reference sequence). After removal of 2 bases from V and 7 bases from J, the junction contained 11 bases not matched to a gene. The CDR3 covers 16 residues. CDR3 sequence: CASSINGAGGWNEQFF. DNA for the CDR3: TGTGCCAGTAGTATAAATGGGGCAGGGGGTTGGAATGAGCAGTTCTTC. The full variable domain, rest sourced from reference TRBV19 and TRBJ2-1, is DGGITQSPKYLFRKEGQNVTLSCEQNLNHDAMYWYRQDPGQGLRLIYYSQIVNDFQKGDIAEGYSVSREKKESFPLTVTSAQKNPTAFYLCASSINGAGGWNEQFFGPGTRLTVL.

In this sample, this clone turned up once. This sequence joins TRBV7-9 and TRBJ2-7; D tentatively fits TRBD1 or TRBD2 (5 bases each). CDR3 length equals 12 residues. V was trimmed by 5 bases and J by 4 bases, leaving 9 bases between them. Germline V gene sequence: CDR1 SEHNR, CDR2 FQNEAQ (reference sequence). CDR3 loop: CASSDGTYEQYF. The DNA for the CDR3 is TGTGCCAGCAGCGATGGGACGTACGAGCAGTACTTC.

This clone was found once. The CDR3 is CASSRLLDPTTQYF. CDR3 in DNA: TGTGCCAGCAGCCGTCTACTAGATCCCACAACCCAGTACTTC. The chain has TRBV9 and TRBJ2-5, with D perhaps matching TRBD2 (5 bases). Trimming pared 4 bases from V and 8 bases from J, leaving 18 bases between. The CDR3 loop spans 14 amino acids. Germline V gene sequence: CDR1 SGDLS, CDR2 YYNGEE.

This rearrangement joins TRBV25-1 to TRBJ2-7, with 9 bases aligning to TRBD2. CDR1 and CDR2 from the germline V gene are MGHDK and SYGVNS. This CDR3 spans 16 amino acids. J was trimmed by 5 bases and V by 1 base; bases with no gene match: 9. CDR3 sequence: CASSEFSAGGVDEQYF. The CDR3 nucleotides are TGTGCCAGCAGTGAATTCTCTGCGGGGGGGGTTGACGAGCAGTACTTC.

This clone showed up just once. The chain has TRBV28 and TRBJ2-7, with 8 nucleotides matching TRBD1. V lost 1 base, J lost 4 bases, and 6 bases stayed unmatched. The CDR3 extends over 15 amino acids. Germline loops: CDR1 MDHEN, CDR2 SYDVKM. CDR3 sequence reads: CASSLYQGAGYEQYF. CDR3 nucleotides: TGTGCCAGCAGTTTATACCAGGGGGCGGGTTACGAGCAGTACTTC.

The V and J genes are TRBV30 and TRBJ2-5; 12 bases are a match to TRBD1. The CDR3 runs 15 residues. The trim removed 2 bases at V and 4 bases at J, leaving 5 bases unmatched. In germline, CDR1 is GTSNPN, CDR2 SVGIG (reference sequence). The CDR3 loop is CAWSPGTGGSETQYF. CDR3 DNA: TGTGCCTGGAGTCCCGGGACAGGGGGCTCAGAGACCCAGTACTTC. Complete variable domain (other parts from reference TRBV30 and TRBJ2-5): SQTIHQWPATLVQPVGSPLSLECTVEGTSNPNLYWYRQAAGRGLQLLFYSVGIGQISSEVPQNLSASRPQDRQFILSSKKLLLSDSGFYLCAWSPGTGGSETQYFGPGTRLLVL.

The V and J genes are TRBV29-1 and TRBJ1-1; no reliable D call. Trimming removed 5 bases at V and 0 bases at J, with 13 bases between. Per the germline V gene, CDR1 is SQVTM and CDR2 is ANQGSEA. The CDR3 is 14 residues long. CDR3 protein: CSVLDRRLNTEAFF. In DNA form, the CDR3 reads TGCAGCGTTTTGGACCGGCGGCTGAACACTGAAGCTTTCTTT.

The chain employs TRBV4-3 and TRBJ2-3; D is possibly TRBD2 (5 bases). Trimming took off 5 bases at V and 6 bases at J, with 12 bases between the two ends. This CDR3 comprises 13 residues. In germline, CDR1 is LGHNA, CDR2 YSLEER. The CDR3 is CASSVLDSDTQYF. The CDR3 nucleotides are TGCGCCAGCAGCGTACTAGATTCGGATACGCAGTATTTT.

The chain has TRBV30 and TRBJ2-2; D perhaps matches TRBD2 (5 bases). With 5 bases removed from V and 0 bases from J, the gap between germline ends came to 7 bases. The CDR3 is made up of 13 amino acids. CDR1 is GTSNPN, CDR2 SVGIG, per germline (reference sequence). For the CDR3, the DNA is TGTGCCTGGGACTACTCGAACACCGGGGAGCTGTTTTTT. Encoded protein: CAWDYSNTGELFF.

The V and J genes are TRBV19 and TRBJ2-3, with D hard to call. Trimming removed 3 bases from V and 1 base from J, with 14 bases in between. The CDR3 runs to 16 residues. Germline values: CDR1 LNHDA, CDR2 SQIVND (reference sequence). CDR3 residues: CASSIRWSAGTDTQYF. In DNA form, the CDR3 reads TGTGCCAGTAGTATTCGTTGGTCAGCTGGCACAGATACGCAGTATTTT.

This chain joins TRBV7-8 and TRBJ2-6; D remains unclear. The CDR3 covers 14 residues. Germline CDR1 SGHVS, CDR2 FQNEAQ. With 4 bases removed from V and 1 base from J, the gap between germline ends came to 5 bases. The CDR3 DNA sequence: TGTGCCAGCAGCTCATTTTCTGGGGCCAACGTCCTGACTTTC. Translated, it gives CASSSFSGANVLTF. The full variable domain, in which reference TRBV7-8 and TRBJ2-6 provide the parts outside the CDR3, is GAGVSQSPRYKVAKRGQDVALRCDPISGHVSLFWYQQALGQGPEFLTYFQNEAQLDKSGLPSDRFFAERPEGSVSTLKIQRTQQEDSAVYLCASSSFSGANVLTFGAGSRLTVL.

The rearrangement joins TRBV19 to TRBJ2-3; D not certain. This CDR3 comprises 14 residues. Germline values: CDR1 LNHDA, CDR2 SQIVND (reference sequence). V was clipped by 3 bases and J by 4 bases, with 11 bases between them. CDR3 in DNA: TGTGCCAGTAGTATCGGTCCAGGCCCAGATACGCAGTATTTT. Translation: CASSIGPGPDTQYF.

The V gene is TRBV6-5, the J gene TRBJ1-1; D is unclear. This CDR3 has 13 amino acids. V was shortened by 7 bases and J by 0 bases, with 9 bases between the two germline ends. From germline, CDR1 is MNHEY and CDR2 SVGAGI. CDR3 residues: CASTLDLNTEAFF. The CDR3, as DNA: TGTGCCAGCACTCTGGATTTGAACACTGAAGCTTTCTTT.

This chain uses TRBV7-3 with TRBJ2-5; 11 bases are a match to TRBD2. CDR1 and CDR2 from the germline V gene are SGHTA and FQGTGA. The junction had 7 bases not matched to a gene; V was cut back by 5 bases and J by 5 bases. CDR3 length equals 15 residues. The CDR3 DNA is TGTGCCAGCAGCCCAGATGGGACTAGCGGCGAGACCCAGTACTTC. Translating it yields CASSPDGTSGETQYF.

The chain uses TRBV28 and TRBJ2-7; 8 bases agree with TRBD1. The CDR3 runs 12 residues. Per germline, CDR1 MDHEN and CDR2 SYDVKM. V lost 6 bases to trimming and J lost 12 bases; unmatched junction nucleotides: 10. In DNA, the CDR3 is TGTGCCAGCAGCCTTTCGTACAGGGGGTTGTACTTC. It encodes CASSLSYRGLYF.

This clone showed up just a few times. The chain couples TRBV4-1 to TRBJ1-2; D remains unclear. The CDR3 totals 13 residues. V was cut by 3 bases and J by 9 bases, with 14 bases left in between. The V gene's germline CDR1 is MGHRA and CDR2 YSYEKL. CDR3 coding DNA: TGCGCCAGCAGCCATGATTACGGATTTCGCTACACCTTC. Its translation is CASSHDYGFRYTF.

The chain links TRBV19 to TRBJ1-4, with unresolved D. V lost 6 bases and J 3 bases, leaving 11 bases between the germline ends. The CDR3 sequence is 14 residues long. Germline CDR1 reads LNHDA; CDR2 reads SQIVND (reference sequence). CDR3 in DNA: TGTGCCAGTAGAGAAGTTCTGGCTAATGAAAAACTGTTTTTT. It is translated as CASREVLANEKLFF.

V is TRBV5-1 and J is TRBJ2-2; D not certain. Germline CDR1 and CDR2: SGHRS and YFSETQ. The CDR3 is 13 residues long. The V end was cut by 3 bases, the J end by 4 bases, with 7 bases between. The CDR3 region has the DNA TGCGCCAGCAGCTCCCTAAGCACCGGGGAGCTGTTTTTT. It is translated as CASSSLSTGELFF. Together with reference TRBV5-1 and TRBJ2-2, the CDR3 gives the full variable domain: KAGVTQTPRYLIKTRGQQVTLSCSPISGHRSVSWYQQTPGQGLQFLFEYFSETQRNKGNFPGRFSGRQFSNSRSEMNVSTLELGDSALYLCASSSLSTGELFFGEGSRLTVL.

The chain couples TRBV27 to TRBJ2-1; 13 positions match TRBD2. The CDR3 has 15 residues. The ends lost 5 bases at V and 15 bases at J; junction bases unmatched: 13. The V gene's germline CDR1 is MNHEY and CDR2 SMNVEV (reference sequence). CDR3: CASSGTSGALQPRFF. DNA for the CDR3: TGTGCCAGCAGTGGGACTAGCGGGGCCTTGCAACCCAGGTTCTTC.

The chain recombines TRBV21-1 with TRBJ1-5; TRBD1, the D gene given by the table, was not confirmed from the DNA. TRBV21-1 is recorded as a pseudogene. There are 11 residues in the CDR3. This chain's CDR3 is CASSSRVPQHF. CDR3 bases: TGTGCCAGCAGCAGCAGGGTGCCCCAGCATTTT.